This TCR beta chain comes out of a study of CXCR3-negative and CXCR3-positive naive CD8 T cells. The study, taken as a whole, reports: Diversity proved comparably high across both naive subsets and much lower in memory CD8+ cells.

As for this clonotype: Its specificity is not known.

5' RACE with UMI labels generated the TRB cDNA libraries. Reprocessing the 5' RACE reads, TCRdb reports a single entry for every CDR3 protein and omits DNA. The specimen's table records 40,000 to 45,000 distinct CDR3 sequences. This CDR3 is built from 12 residues. Germline V gene lookup returns CDR1 SNHLY and CDR2 FYNNEI. Researchers sorted 300,000 cells of each CD8+ T cell subset in triplicate. This chain uses TRBV2 with TRBJ2-5. This receptor was identified in a human donor in good health. Some clones in this sample may be carry-over from other donors' samples. Sequencing was done on a sample of memory CD8+ T cells from blood. CDR3 loop: CASNDRKETQYF. Together with reference TRBV2 and TRBJ2-5, the CDR3 gives the full variable domain: EPEVTQTPSHQVTQMGQEVILRCVPISNHLYFYWYRQILGQKVEFLVSFYNNEISEKSEIFDDQFSVERPDGSNFTLKIRSTKLEDSAMYFCASNDRKETQYFGPGTRLLVL.